This T cell receptor (beta chain) was recorded in a study of blood T cell repertoires in COVID-19. Per the original data handling: Cell counts per sample came from amplifying reference gene primers. Profiling relied on immunoSEQ multiplex PCR, and the TCRdb table lists in-frame clones only, not all of them. For V, J and clone size, that table is used; D and trimming come from the DNA. Found here are over 100,000 clones, around four fifths of them singletons; the top ten hold about 9%. Germline CDR1 is SGHNT and CDR2 is YYREEE (reference sequence). The CDR3 runs to 13 residues. Deletions cut 0 bases from V and 1 base from J, with 4 bases between.

The origin of this receptor is a man aged 60 to 69 with active or convalescent COVID-19. V and J are TRBV5-4 and TRBJ2-5; D gene ambiguous. The sequencing sample was made of peripheral blood. The CDR3 nucleotides are TGTGCCAGCAGCTTGGCCAGCCAAGAGACCCAGTACTTC. This encodes CASSLASQETQYF.